This T cell receptor beta chain was obtained from a study of cytomegalovirus exposure and HLA in healthy donors (TCRdb year 2017). Study-wide context: In an earlier analysis of 587 of the donors, 250 to 350 Gb of sequence data and about 110 million unique TCR beta sequences from about 190 million T cells were reported. Of the roughly 400 genotyped donors, roughly 80% fell in the genetic ancestry cluster associated with self-reported Caucasian donors. Among some 410 genotyped donors of the cohort, an average of around 240,000 unique TCR beta nucleotide sequences were sequenced per donor, roughly 20% of them non-productive. Besides the first cohort of around 700 subjects, a separate validation cohort made up of over 100 different subjects was used. Because of strong linkage in the cohort, five DR-DQ haplotypes were treated as single units for association and clustering. The study aimed to test whether signatures of past pathogen exposure could be identified by cataloging public T cell receptors. All discovery cohort repertoires had been generated using a single sequencing platform. Donor age, sex, ethnicity and CMV serostatus were compiled together with the repertoire data. The study combined high-throughput TCR immunosequencing, statistical association of individual TCRs with disease status, and machine learning to predict cytomegalovirus infection status. An earlier analysis of around 540 of the donors applied high-throughput TCR beta sequencing to assess whether each TCR beta V gene segment acted as functional or pseudogenic. HLA typing included class I and class II loci at four-digit resolution. To study patterns of TCR occurrence, a later analysis re-analyzed previously published TCR beta repertoires from more than 550 donors and added high-resolution HLA genotyping. A later genetic analysis took genome-wide SNP genotypes for about 65% of the roughly 670 donors and used that subset as a discovery cohort. Using immunosequencing, the study profiled T cell repertoires from some 670 subjects and related those repertoires to cytomegalovirus serostatus. Rather than drawing on any new phenotypic data, the later analysis identified candidate immune exposures from TCR beta sequences and the way those sequences occurred across donors. The number of typed donors differed by locus: roughly 620-640 for A, B, C, DRB1 and DQB1; approximately 520 for DQA1; approximately 610 for DPA1; and 450 to 480 for DPB1. An early release that covered about 600 HLA-typed donors contained approximately 300 gigabases of sequencing data and tens of millions of unique TCR sequences. What the authors observed across the whole study: A further reported finding was that TCR beta sequences accurately predicted the HLA-A and HLA-B alleles for most subjects in the first cohort. A later analysis found that most CMV-associated TCR beta chains appeared HLA-restricted, with HLA associations seemingly driven largely by CMV exposure. Broadly in line with IMGT annotations, most TCR beta V segments showed up in productive rearrangements about 90% or about 30% of the time in an earlier analysis of 450 to 600 of the donors. Compared with the 666-donor mean, donors in an Asian-associated ancestry cluster had fewer N-insertions in productive TCRs, according to a later genetic analysis. In a later analysis, HLA-associated TCR beta chains were found to be more clonally expanded and to have lower generation probabilities than equally common non-associated chains. Several of the top co-occurrence clusters appeared to be linked to parvovirus B19, influenza, CMV and Epstein-Barr virus, according to a later analysis. Because the 87-base-pair reads could not distinguish some IMGT-functional V segments, including TRBV6-2 and TRBV6-3, those segments were excluded. In a later analysis, TCR association rates were found to vary across HLA loci, with the most associated TCRs seen for DRB1 alleles and the fewest for HLA-C alleles. Because counts were too low, around 17 rarely observed V segments, including chromosome 9 orphons, were left out of the earlier analysis of approximately 580 of the donors. At a false discovery rate of 0.05, a later analysis linked approximately 18,000 TCR beta sequences to specific HLA alleles. CMV serostatus was the only immune exposure information available for the cohort. An association between a missense DCLRE1C variant and V-gene and J-gene trimming of TCR beta chains was found in a later genetic analysis and replicated in an independent cohort. A cluster of highly shared sequence variants was judged likely to be a technical artifact of the sequencing pipeline. While some public TCRs were present in many individuals, most TCR sequences turned up only very rarely across donors. The study listed 170 or so TCR beta chains as associated with cytomegalovirus. Strong co-occurrence of HLA alleles, especially DR and DQ, made assigning TCR associations to individual alleles difficult. HLA typing was unavailable for some donors at each locus, so association tests used only the typed subset. The classifier was reported to diagnose cytomegalovirus status with high specificity and sensitivity in both the original and validation cohorts. Correlated functional status among segregating V segments might be attributable to linkage disequilibrium, but an unknown experimental factor could not be ruled out. Presence/absence analyses assumed roughly uniform sequencing depth across donors, an assumption that may not hold. This cohort had only TCR beta chains sequenced, and the lack of alpha or paired-chain data limited which features could be detected. It was suggested by the authors that the approach could potentially be generalized to other disease states and immunological phenotypes. A few of the identified cytomegalovirus-associated TCR beta chains were confirmed in vitro to be specific for cytomegalovirus antigens.

Spanning cysteine to phenylalanine, the CDR3 consists of 17 amino acids. Only the CDR3 region is kept as DNA, spanning 51 bases read in frame from base 1. The cohort consisted of fewer than 700 healthy bone marrow donors. At the time of sampling, all cohort members were nominally healthy, though unrecorded immune exposures were likely present. The donor was CMV seronegative and was included in the group of a few hundred seronegative cohort members. A peripheral blood sample was collected from each donor, and TCR beta sequencing was performed on peripheral blood mononuclear cells. The Qiagen DNeasy Blood Extraction Kit was used to extract genomic DNA from the blood cell samples. A remark on this clone: Its antigen target is currently unknown. No clone much larger than this one lies a single base away; base qualities are absent.

Library preparation employed the immunoSEQ multiplex PCR assay. For the multiplex PCR, a mixture combining 60 forward primers for TCR Vbeta segments and 13 reverse primers for TCR Jbeta segments was used. The CDR3 region of rearranged TCR beta genes was amplified from genomic DNA with a multiplex PCR assay. The Illumina HiSeq System was used to sequence the amplified TCR beta libraries as 87-base-pair reads. The original pipeline was this. A later analysis tallied around 87 million unique TCR beta chains across the 650 to 750 repertoires, and about 12 million of those chains were shared by two or more donors. Raw reads were error-corrected and collapsed into unique sequences by a nearest-neighbor algorithm in which closely related sequences were merged to remove PCR and sequencing errors. CDR3 sequences were aligned to IMGT reference sequences to assign V, D and J gene segments. For a sequence to be retained, at least a six-nucleotide match to both a V gene segment and a J gene segment was required. A rearrangement was called productive if the CDR3 had no stop codons and remained in frame with V and J, and every other rearrangement was called non-productive. Following IMGT convention, CDR3 was defined as the stretch from the second conserved V-encoded cysteine to the conserved J-encoded phenylalanine. Sequences without an unambiguous match to a single V gene segment were excluded from the earlier analysis of about 600 of the donors. An earlier analysis of several hundred of the donors called V segments functional above 56.7% productive rearrangements and segregating when the between-donor standard deviation exceeded 5%. A statistical classification framework was developed to diagnose cytomegalovirus status using the catalog of TCR beta chain sequences. V and J gene assignment, in a later analysis, came from comparing TCR nucleotide sequences with IMGT/GENE-DB human TR gene sequences. The TCRdist pipeline was used in a later analysis to assign CDR3 sequences and most-parsimonious VDJ recombination scenarios. A later analysis defined each TCR beta chain by its CDR3 amino acid sequence plus V-gene family, and excluded reads lacking a unique V-gene family. In a later analysis, approximately 590 highly shared, low-generation-probability nucleotide sequences were removed to address suspected cross-contamination and a sequencing artifact. In a later analysis, a clonal expansion index for each public chain was calculated from normalized within-repertoire ranks of inferred template counts. In a later analysis, generation probabilities were computed with a VDJ recombination model fitted to out-of-frame rearrangements, and the resulting probabilities were checked against IGoR. Hypergeometric tests were used in a later analysis to score TCR-TCR, TCR-HLA and TCR-CMV co-occurrence, with a repertoire-size bias correction applied to the TCR pairs. To estimate false discovery rates, a later analysis permuted the HLA or CMV assignments 20 times. A later analysis grouped co-occurring TCRs with DBSCAN, adding TCRdist sequence similarity when clustering within HLA-allele-positive subsets. For co-occurrence clustering, repertoires with fewer than 30,000 or more than 120,000 public chains were excluded, along with a handful of repertoires with anomalous nucleotide sharing. This immuneACCESS table, as held by TCRdb, lists in-frame sequences with V and J called but not all clones. Of the missing ones, under half trace to an unresolved V gene in checked studies; the others have no known cause. D and trimming were read from the DNA, whereas the V and J calls and clone size are those reported in that table. The sample table records some 180,000 clones; 77% of these occur just once. In total, the top ten clones hold 1.4% of the sample.

Sequenced input: PBMCs. The TCR sequence derives from a man aged 18-30 years in good health and CMV-seronegative. The chain was built from TRBV21-1 and TRBJ2-1; the listed D gene, TRBD1, was not tested against the DNA. TRBV21-1 constitutes a pseudogene. The CDR3 reads as follows: CASSYFVRHLLYNEQFF. At the DNA level, the sequence is TGTGCCAGCAGCTACTTTGTTAGACACCTACTTTACAATGAGCAGTTCTTC.